Each of the 14 T cell receptor beta chains below was sequenced from the same sample in a study of identical twins. Via MiXCR, TCRdb re-called the 5' RACE reads, giving one row per CDR3 protein. The data contain about 720,000 distinct CDR3 sequences, around a sixth of them singletons. These same data were also listed under a study on T cells expressing NK-cell markers.

The sequenced sample was PBMCs. These receptors all stem from a woman aged 18 to 35 in good health.

The chain recombines TRBV14 with TRBJ2-5; tentatively, D is TRBD2 (5 bases). This CDR3 has 15 amino acids. V was clipped by 1 base and J by 0 bases, with 9 bases between them. The germline V gene encodes CDR1 SGHDN and CDR2 FVKESK. In DNA form, the CDR3 reads TGTGCCAGCAGCCAAGGGGAGCTTTACCAAGAGACCCAGTACTTC. It encodes CASSQGELYQETQYF.

CDR3 bases: TGCAGTGCTAGAGTGAGAGGGCCGGGCAATGAGCAGTTCTTC. Amino acid sequence: CSARVRGPGNEQFF. The chain has TRBV20-1 and TRBJ2-1, with D perhaps TRBD2 (5 bases). Germline V lookup: CDR1 DFQATT, CDR2 SNEGSKA (reference sequence). The V gene lost 1 base and the J gene lost 6 bases, with 13 bases spanning the gap. The CDR3 covers 14 residues.

J is TRBJ2-4 and V is TRBV6-1, with D unresolved. Germline V gives CDR1 MNHNS, CDR2 SASEGT. CDR3 length: 13 residues. Deletions cut 6 bases from V and 10 bases from J, with 16 bases between. This CDR3 reads CASSNTFDDIQYF. The CDR3, as DNA: TGTGCCAGCAGCAACACCTTTGACGATATTCAGTACTTC.

The table lists this clonotype with many counts. The gene calls are TRBV5-1 and TRBJ1-3; D is possibly TRBD1 (6 bases). The CDR3 extends over 16 amino acids. Germline V CDR1 and CDR2: SGHRS, YFSETQ. V gave up 4 bases and J gave up 0 bases, with 14 bases separating them. The CDR3 spells CASSRTQGISGNTIYF. The CDR3 DNA reads as TGCGCCAGCAGCCGGACACAGGGAATCTCTGGAAACACCATATATTTT.

The rearrangement links TRBV11-2 to TRBJ2-5, with TRBD1 identical over 7 bases. Germline trimming cut 5 bases from V and 2 bases from J; bases unmatched to any gene: 5. This CDR3 region has 14 residues. Germline V gene lookup returns CDR1 SGHAT and CDR2 FQNNGV. CDR3 in DNA: TGTGCCAGCAGCCTACCACAGGGGCAAGAGACCCAGTACTTC. Translated: CASSLPQGQETQYF.

This clonotype occurred a few times. The V gene is TRBV5-1, the J gene TRBJ2-7, with a tentative D call TRBD1 (7 bases). Looked up from germline, CDR1 is SGHRS and CDR2 is YFSETQ. The CDR3 loop spans 14 amino acids. Between the trimmed V and J ends, which lost 0 bases and 6 bases, there was a span of 13 bases. CDR3 sequence reads: CASSLGSQGGEQYF. CDR3 in DNA: TGCGCCAGCAGCTTGGGCTCTCAGGGGGGCGAGCAGTACTTC.

This clonotype came up a few times. This sequence joins TRBV11-2 and TRBJ1-6, with no clear D. V lost 1 base and J lost 7, with 14 bases in between. The CDR3 contains 16 residues. CDR1 and CDR2 from the germline V gene are SGHAT and FQNNGV. The CDR3 is CASSLVYGRPNSPLHF. The CDR3 DNA follows: TGTGCCAGCAGCTTAGTTTACGGAAGACCCAATTCACCCCTCCACTTT.

The chain links TRBV5-1 to TRBJ2-1, with D possibly being TRBD2 (7 bases). The CDR3 has 16 amino acids. Germline values: CDR1 SGHRS, CDR2 YFSETQ. Trimming left V 5 bases short and J 5 bases short, with 20 bases between. Here the CDR3 reads CASRTGGGAVNNEQFF. As DNA, the CDR3 is TGCGCCAGCAGAACCGGAGGGGGGGCCGTTAACAATGAGCAGTTCTTC.

For the CDR3, the DNA is TGTGCCAGCAGTGGAGCCGAACTAGCGGGACTAAACACAGATACGCAGTATTTT. Amino acid sequence: CASSGAELAGLNTDTQYF. The chain recombines TRBV2 with TRBJ2-3; 10 nucleotides match TRBD2. Germline loops: CDR1 SNHLY, CDR2 FYNNEI. The CDR3 is 18 residues long. Losses at the gene ends were 4 bases for V and 2 bases for J; bases not matched to a gene: 12.

The V gene is TRBV7-2, the J gene TRBJ2-5; 10 nucleotides agree with TRBD2. This CDR3 is built from 18 residues. Germline CDR1 SGHTA, CDR2 FQGNSA. V lost 0 bases to trimming and J lost 4 bases; unmatched junction nucleotides: 11. DNA for the CDR3: TGTGCCAGCAGCTTAGCGCGACTAGCGGGTGGCCCGTCAGAGACCCAGTACTTC. It translates to CASSLARLAGGPSETQYF.

The CDR3 region has the DNA TGTGCCACCAGTGACGGGCACACAGATACGCAGTATTTT. Translated, it gives CATSDGHTDTQYF. This chain connects TRBV24-1 to TRBJ2-3, with D hard to call. The CDR3 is 13 amino acids. Germline V gives CDR1 KGHDR, CDR2 SFDVKD. Trimming removed 4 bases at V and 2 bases at J, with 6 bases between.

The chain couples TRBV20-1 to TRBJ2-7; 10 nucleotides agree with TRBD1. This CDR3 region has 13 residues. CDR1 is DFQATT and CDR2 is SNEGSKA in the germline V gene (reference sequence). The V gene end was trimmed by 6 bases and the J gene end by 3 bases; junction bases not matched to a gene: 5. DNA for the CDR3: TGCAGTGCCAGGGACAGGGGCGACTACGAGCAGTACTTC. This sequence encodes CSARDRGDYEQYF.

This clonotype has a handful of counts. The gene calls are TRBV10-3 and TRBJ2-7, with D perhaps TRBD1 (6 bases). V lost 6 bases and J lost 2, with 17 bases in between. This CDR3 has 15 amino acids. Germline V CDR1 and CDR2: ENHRY, SYGVKD. The CDR3 loop reads CAIRQGKGTTYEQYF. The DNA for the CDR3 is TGTGCCATCAGGCAGGGAAAGGGGACAACCTACGAGCAGTACTTC.

The chain has TRBV29-1 and TRBJ1-5; D ambiguous. CDR1 is SQVTM and CDR2 is ANQGSEA in the germline V gene. Trimming pared 0 bases from V and 11 bases from J, leaving 11 bases between. CDR3 length: 12 residues. CDR3 loop: CSVEEFGGAQHF. Here the CDR3 DNA reads TGCAGCGTTGAAGAGTTCGGTGGGGCCCAGCATTTT.